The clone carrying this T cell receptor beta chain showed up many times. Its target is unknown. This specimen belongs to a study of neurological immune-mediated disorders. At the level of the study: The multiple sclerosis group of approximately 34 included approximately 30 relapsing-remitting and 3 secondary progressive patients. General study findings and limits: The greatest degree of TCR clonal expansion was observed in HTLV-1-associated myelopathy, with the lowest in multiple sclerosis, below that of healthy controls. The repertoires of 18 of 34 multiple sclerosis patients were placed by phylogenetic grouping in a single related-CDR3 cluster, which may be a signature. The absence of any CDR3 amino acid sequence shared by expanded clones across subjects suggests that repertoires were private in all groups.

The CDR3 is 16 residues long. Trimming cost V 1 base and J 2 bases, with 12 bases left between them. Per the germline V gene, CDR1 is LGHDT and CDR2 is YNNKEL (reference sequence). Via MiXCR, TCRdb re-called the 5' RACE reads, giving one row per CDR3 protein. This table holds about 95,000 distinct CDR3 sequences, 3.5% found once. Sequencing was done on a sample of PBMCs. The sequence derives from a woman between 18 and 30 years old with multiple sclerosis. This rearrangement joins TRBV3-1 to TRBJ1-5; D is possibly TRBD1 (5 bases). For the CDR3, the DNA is TGTGCCAGCAGCCAAGGGACTCCGGGGGGCAATCAGCCCCAGCATTTT. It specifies CASSQGTPGGNQPQHF.